This T cell receptor beta chain originates from a study of blood T cell repertoires in COVID-19. Study at large: Both acute and convalescent COVID-19 samples were obtained from the United States, Italy and Spain. The cDNA or gDNA used as material had been derived from T cells, B-cell-depleted T cells, or PBMCs.

As processed by the authors: Counts of nucleated cells, estimated from reference gene primer amplification, were obtained. Sequencing used immunoSEQ multiplex PCR; TCRdb keeps in-frame clones, though not all of them. V and J calls and clone size are as listed in that table; D and trimming were resolved from the DNA. The sample holds hundreds of thousands of clones, roughly 87% seen once. The trim removed 6 bases at V and 3 bases at J, leaving 10 bases unmatched. Per germline, CDR1 LNHDA and CDR2 SQIVND (reference sequence). The CDR3 spans 16 residues. Sequenced: peripheral blood. The TCR sequence derives from a man aged 18 to 35 with active or convalescent COVID-19. The V gene is TRBV19, the J gene TRBJ1-5; 8 nucleotides match TRBD1. The CDR3 loop is CASRGQVAVPNQPQHF. In nucleotides, the CDR3 is TGTGCCAGTAGGGGACAGGTAGCCGTTCCCAATCAGCCCCAGCATTTT.